This TCR beta chain emerged from a study of blood T cell repertoires in COVID-19. Turning to the study itself: Acute and convalescent COVID-19 specimens originated in the United States, Italy and Spain. The analysed material was cDNA or gDNA that came from T cells, B-cell-depleted T cells, or PBMCs.

In the authors' workflow: The authors estimated nucleated cell counts from reference gene primer amplification. Here immunoSEQ multiplex PCR was the method, and the copy in TCRdb shows in-frame clones only, minus some. The D gene and trimming were derived from the DNA, and the V and J assignments and clone size from that table. The data contain around 200,000 clones, approximately 87% of them singletons. The CDR3 totals 16 residues. The clonotype originates from a woman younger than 30 who had recovered from COVID-19. Sequencing used peripheral blood. The rearrangement joins TRBV12-1 to TRBJ1-2; the D call TRBD1 from the table was never checked on the DNA. TRBV12-1 is a pseudogene locus. This CDR3 reads CASSFVGTDSNYGYTF. The CDR3 coding sequence is TGTGCCAGCAGCTTTGTCGGGACAGACAGTAACTATGGCTACACCTTC.